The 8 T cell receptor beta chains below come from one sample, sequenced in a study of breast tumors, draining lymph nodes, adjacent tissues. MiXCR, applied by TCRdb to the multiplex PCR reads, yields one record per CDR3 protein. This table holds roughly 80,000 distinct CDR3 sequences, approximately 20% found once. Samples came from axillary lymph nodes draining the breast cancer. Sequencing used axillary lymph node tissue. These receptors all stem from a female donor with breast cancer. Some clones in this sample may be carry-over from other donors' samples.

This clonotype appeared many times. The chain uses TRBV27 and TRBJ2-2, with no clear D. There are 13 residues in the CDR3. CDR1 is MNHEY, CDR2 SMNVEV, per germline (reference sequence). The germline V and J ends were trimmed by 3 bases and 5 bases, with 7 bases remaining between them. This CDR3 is CASSFGITGELFF. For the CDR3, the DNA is TGTGCCAGCAGTTTCGGAATTACCGGGGAGCTGTTTTTT.

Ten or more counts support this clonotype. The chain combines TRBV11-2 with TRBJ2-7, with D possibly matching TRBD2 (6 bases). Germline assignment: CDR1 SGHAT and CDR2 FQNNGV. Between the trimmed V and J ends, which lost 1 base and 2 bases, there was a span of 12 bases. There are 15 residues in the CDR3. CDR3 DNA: TGTGCCAGCAGCTTAGTGGCTAGCGTAACCTACGAGCAGTACTTC. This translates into CASSLVASVTYEQYF.

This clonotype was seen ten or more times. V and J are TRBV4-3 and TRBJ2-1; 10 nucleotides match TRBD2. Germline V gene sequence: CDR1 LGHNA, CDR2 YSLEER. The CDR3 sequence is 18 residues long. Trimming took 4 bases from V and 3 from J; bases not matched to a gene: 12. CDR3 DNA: TGCGCCAGCAGCCCGGGAGCGGGAGGGCCTATCGGCTACAATGAGCAGTTCTTC. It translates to CASSPGAGGPIGYNEQFF.

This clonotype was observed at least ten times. CDR3 DNA sequence: TGTGCCAGCAGCTTAAACTTCGAACAGTACTTC. This codes for CASSLNFEQYF. The chain has TRBV7-9 and TRBJ2-7; no clear D gene. V dropped 2 bases and J dropped 10 bases, with 9 bases sitting between them. CDR3 length: 11 amino acids. Germline assignment: CDR1 SEHNR and CDR2 FQNEAQ (reference sequence).

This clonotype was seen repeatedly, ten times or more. The CDR3 region has the DNA TGCAGTGCCCCATCCACCCTCTCTGGAAACACCATATATTTT. This encodes CSAPSTLSGNTIYF. The chain has TRBV20-1 and TRBJ1-3; D remains ambiguous. The germline V and J ends were trimmed by 6 bases and 0 bases, with 12 bases remaining between them. There are 14 residues in the CDR3. CDR1 DFQATT and CDR2 SNEGSKA come from the germline V gene (reference sequence).

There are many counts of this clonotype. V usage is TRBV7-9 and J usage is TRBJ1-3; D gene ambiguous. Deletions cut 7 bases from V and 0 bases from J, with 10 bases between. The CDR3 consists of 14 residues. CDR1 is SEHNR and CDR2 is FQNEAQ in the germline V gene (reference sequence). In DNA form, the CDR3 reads TGTGCCAGCACCCCCGGGTCCTCTGGAAACACCATATATTTT. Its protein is CASTPGSSGNTIYF.

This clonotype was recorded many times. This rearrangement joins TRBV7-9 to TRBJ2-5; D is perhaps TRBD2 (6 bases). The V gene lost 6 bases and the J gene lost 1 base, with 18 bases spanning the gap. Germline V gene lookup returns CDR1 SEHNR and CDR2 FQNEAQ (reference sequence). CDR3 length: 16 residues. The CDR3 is CASSPSGLHLQETQYF. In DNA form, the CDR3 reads TGTGCCAGCAGTCCCTCGGGACTCCACCTCCAAGAGACCCAGTACTTC.

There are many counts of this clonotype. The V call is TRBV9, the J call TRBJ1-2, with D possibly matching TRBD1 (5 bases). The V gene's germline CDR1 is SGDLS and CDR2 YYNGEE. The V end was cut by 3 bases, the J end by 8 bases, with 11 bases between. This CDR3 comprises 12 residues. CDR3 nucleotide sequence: TGTGCCAGCAGCGACGACAGCCCCGGCTACACCTTC. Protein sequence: CASSDDSPGYTF.